This TCR beta chain was obtained from a study of cytomegalovirus exposure and HLA in healthy donors. Study-wide background: Membership in the Caucasian-associated ancestry cluster was found for about four fifths of 300 to 500 genotyped donors.

Points from the study as a whole: Among TCR beta chains, those listed as cytomegalovirus-associated numbered 164. Researchers reported in a later analysis that common viral pathogens appeared linked to several top clusters. Highest at DRB1 and lowest at HLA-C, TCR association rates differed among HLA loci in a later analysis.

The PCR was carried out with 60 Vbeta primers and 13 Jbeta primers. Produced via immunoSEQ multiplex PCR; TCRdb's table is partial and in-frame only. The table records about 150,000 clones, about 68% of them present only once. Concerning this clone: What it binds is unknown.

Sequenced sample: PBMCs. This TCR came from a man younger than 45 in good health and CMV-seronegative.

The CDR3 region is CASSQDLTDSEAFF. CDR3 nucleotides: TGTGCCAGCAGCCAAGATCTCACGGACAGTGAAGCTTTCTTT. V and J are TRBV14 and TRBJ1-1, with D perhaps matching TRBD1 (6 bases). CDR1 and CDR2 (germline): SGHDN, FVKESK. V was pared by 0 bases and J by 7 bases, with 12 bases between. The length of the CDR3 is 14 residues.